The present T cell receptor beta chain was sequenced within a study of blood T cells in healthy people across ages. This CDR3 comprises 18 residues. Germline V lookup: CDR1 SGHRS, CDR2 YFSETQ. With a J-beta primer mix and a sample-barcoded 5' primer, a second PCR ran 7 to 11 cycles. Each CDR3 protein is one row after TCRdb ran MiXCR on the 5' RACE reads. This table has approximately 730,000 distinct CDR3 sequences, approximately 39% appearing once. On this clonotype: Compared with germline, one end of the junction differs, possibly owing to a read error.

Investigators took around 11 milliliters of peripheral blood from every donor. Sequenced sample: blood. This sequence was found in a woman aged 60-75 years in good health. The chain couples TRBV5-1 to TRBJ2-6, with TRBD1 as a possible D gene (5 bases). CDR3: CASSLEGSASAGANVPTF. The CDR3, as DNA: TGCGCCAGCAGCTTGGAAGGGTCGGCCTCTGCTGGGGCCAACGTCCCGACTTTC.